This TCR beta chain came from a study of cytomegalovirus exposure and HLA in healthy donors. Across the study: As an earlier analysis found, about 190 million T cells yielded about 120 million unique TCR beta sequences.

Use of 60 Vbeta and 13 Jbeta primers characterized the PCR. Libraries were prepared by immunoSEQ multiplex PCR; TCRdb keeps only in-frame clonotypes and omits some of them. Here the sample spans roughly 140,000 clones, approximately 80% being singletons. Study outcomes and limitations: V segments that were indistinguishable, TRBV6-2 and TRBV6-3 among them, were omitted from analysis. Cytomegalovirus status was reportedly diagnosed by the classifier with high sensitivity and specificity.

In regard to this clone: Its specificity is unknown.

The CDR3 loop spans 14 amino acids. Per germline, CDR1 SGHTA and CDR2 FQGNSA. V gave up 1 base and J gave up 0 bases, with 6 bases separating them. Material: PBMCs. The genes are TRBV7-2 and TRBJ1-1, with TRBD1 as a possible D gene (5 bases). The clonotype originates from a woman aged 45-60 years in good health and CMV-seropositive. Here the CDR3 DNA reads TGTGCCAGCAGCTTAGAGGGGATGAACACTGAAGCTTTCTTT. Protein product: CASSLEGMNTEAFF.